This entry is about one T cell receptor (beta chain). This clonotype was found a few times. Its binding antigen is unknown. Within one base of it there is no much larger clone, and no base qualities were kept. Library method: RT-PCR. The sample was run on an Illumina HiSeq 2500. TCRdb cleaned the public reads at Q25 with fastp, built clones with MiXCR and kept in-frame beta chains. Records with the same CDR3 protein are collapsed into one entry carrying the most frequent genes and DNA. The sample has roughly 700,000 distinct CDR3 sequences on record, around a sixth of them singletons. The leading ten clones occupy approximately 10% of the sample. The sample originates from a study of response to subunit inactivated influenza vaccine (dated by TCRdb to between 2017 and 2018). General notes on the study: The study used deep quantitative T cell receptor repertoire profiling to track responses to a trivalent subunit inactivated influenza vaccine.

The junction shows trimming of 3 bases on V and 4 bases on J, plus 24 bases between the germline ends. CDR1 and CDR2 are drawn from the germline V gene (reference sequence): DFQATT, SNEGSKA. Measured from the cysteine to the phenylalanine, the CDR3 is 17 residues long. Only the CDR3 part of the read is kept: 51 bases, read in frame from the first base. What the work shows at the level of the full study, not this receptor alone: It was suggested by the authors that each seasonal influenza vaccination may recruit only a limited number of new T cells.

The source material was PBMCs from blood, sampled about 11 days after vaccination. The receptor's source is a man between 50 and 59 years old who received an inactivated influenza vaccine. Donor details come from another sample of the same person, matched by shared clones. The chain employs TRBV20-1 and TRBJ1-1; TRBD1 is possibly the D segment (5 matching bases). The sequenced DNA: TGCAGTGCTAGGGAGAAGGGTTACAGGTTAAAAAGCACTGAAGCTTTCTTT. Translated, this is CSAREKGYRLKSTEAFF.